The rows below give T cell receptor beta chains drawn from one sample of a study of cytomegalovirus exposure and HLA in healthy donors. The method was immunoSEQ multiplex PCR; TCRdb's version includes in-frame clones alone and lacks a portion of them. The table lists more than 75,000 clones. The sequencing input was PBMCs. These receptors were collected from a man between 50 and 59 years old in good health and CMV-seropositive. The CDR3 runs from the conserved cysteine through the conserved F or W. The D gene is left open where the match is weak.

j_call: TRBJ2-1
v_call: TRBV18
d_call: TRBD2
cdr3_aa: CASSPGLAGGPDEQFF
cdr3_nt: TGTGCCAGCTCACCCGGACTAGCGGGAGGGCCGGATGAGCAGTTCTTC

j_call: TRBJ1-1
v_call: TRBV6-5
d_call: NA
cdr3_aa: CASSKPGGGRTEAFF
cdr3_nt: TGTGCCAGCAGTAAGCCCGGGGGGGGTCGCACTGAAGCTTTCTTT

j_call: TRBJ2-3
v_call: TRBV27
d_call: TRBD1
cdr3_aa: CASSTGQGAADTQYF
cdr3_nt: TGTGCCAGCAGTACGGGACAGGGGGCGGCAGATACGCAGTATTTT

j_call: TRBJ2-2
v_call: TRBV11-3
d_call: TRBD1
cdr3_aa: CASSRTRSGGLLVGELFF
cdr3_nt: TGTGCCAGCAGTAGAACACGATCAGGGGGTTTACTGGTCGGGGAGCTGTTTTTT

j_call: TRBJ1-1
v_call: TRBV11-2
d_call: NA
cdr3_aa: CASSLDPGFTEAFF
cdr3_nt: TGTGCCAGCAGCTTAGATCCGGGTTTCACTGAAGCTTTCTTT

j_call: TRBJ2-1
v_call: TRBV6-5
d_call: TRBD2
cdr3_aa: CASRGGSSYNEQFF
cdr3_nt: TGTGCCAGCAGGGGCGGGAGCTCCTACAATGAGCAGTTCTTC

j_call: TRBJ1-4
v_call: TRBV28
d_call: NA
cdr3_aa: CASSPTVRGKLFF
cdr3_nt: TGTGCCAGCAGCCCCACCGTAAGGGGAAAACTGTTTTTT

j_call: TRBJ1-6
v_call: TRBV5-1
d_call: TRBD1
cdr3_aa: CASSSQGGNSPLHF
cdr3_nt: TGCGCCAGCAGCTCACAGGGGGGTAATTCACCCCTCCACTTT

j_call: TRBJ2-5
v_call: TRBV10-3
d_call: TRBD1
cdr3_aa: CATRPGTGGWEETQYF
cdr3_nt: TGTGCCACCCGTCCCGGGACAGGGGGTTGGGAAGAGACCCAGTACTTC

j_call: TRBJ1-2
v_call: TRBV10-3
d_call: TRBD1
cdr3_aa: CAIKLDREVYYGYTF
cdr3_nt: TGTGCCATCAAGCTGGACAGGGAGGTCTATTATGGCTACACCTTC